This T cell receptor (beta chain) comes out of a study of cytomegalovirus exposure and HLA in healthy donors. The PCR was carried out with 60 Vbeta primers and 13 Jbeta primers. The table came from immunoSEQ multiplex PCR; TCRdb's copy has only in-frame clones and leaves some out. Here the sample spans 190,000 or so clones, approximately 83% being singletons. In germline, CDR1 is SGHTA, CDR2 FQGNSA. The CDR3 contains 15 residues. As regards this clone: The antigen remains unidentified. An end of the junction differs from the germline gene, which may be a read error. Other DNA sequences from this sample encode an identical CDR3 as well.

General study findings and limits: Productive rates of about 87% or about 30% were seen for most TCR beta V segments in an earlier analysis.

Material for sequencing was PBMCs. This rearrangement joins TRBV7-2 to TRBJ1-2, with TRBD1 matching over 8 bases. This clonotype was sampled from a boy younger than 10 in good health and CMV-seronegative. The CDR3 nucleotides are TGTGCCAGCAGCTCCACCGGGACAGGAGACTACGGCTACACCTTC. Its translation: CASSSTGTGDYGYTF.